The 4 T cell receptor beta chains below were found in one sample sequenced in a study of glioma-infiltrating T cells. The iRepertoire nested amplicon-rescue multiplex PCR amplified TCR alpha and beta CDR3s from RNA. MiXCR was run by TCRdb on the multiplex PCR reads, yielding one entry per CDR3 protein. The repertoire holds a few thousand distinct CDR3 sequences, more than 25% seen once, with about 7% in the top ten. The source material was glioma tissue, nonneoplastic brain tissue, or PBMCs (not recorded which). These receptors all come from a human donor with low-grade glioma or glioblastoma, undergoing nonglioma brain surgery, or in good health (not recorded which).

By frequency in the sample, this clonotype is medium-sized. The rearrangement uses TRBV24-1 and TRBJ2-3; 7 nucleotides line up with TRBD1. The V gene end was trimmed by 9 bases and the J gene end by 2 bases; junction bases not matched to a gene: 4. The length of the CDR3 is 13 residues. Germline CDR1 KGHDR, CDR2 SFDVKD. CDR3 protein: CATATGPTDTQYF. The CDR3 DNA reads TGTGCCACCGCGACAGGGCCCACAGATACGCAGTATTTT.

Concerning this clonotype: Possible read error: a much larger clone is one base away. For the CDR3, the DNA is TGTGCCAGCAGTGAGACACTCATCCAAGATACCCAGTACTTC. Translating gives CASSETLIQDTQYF. This rearrangement joins TRBV25-1 to TRBJ2-5, with D hard to call. The V gene's germline CDR1 is MGHDK and CDR2 SYGVNS. The CDR3 runs 14 residues.

This clonotype was recorded a few times. This chain joins TRBV20-1 and TRBJ2-7; 7 bases are a match to TRBD2. Trimming removed 3 bases from V and 4 bases from J; junction bases left unmatched: 3. The CDR3 length is 12 residues. The V gene's germline CDR1 is DFQATT and CDR2 SNEGSKA (reference sequence). CDR3 coding DNA: TGCAGTGCTAGTTGGCGGGAGTACGAGCAGTACTTC. This gives the protein CSASWREYEQYF.

By proportion, this clonotype is large. The V gene is TRBV27, the J gene TRBJ2-5; D not certain. V lost 4 bases, J lost 5 bases, and 8 bases lay in between. Germline V gives CDR1 MNHEY, CDR2 SMNVEV (reference sequence). The length of the CDR3 is 12 residues. The chain's CDR3 is CASSSLGETQYF. The CDR3 region has the DNA TGTGCCAGCAGTTCCCTCGGGGAGACCCAGTACTTC.